One and the same sample provided the 28 T cell receptor beta chains below, sequenced in a study of neoadjuvant anti-PD-1 for oral cavity cancer. Produced via immunoSEQ multiplex PCR; TCRdb's table is partial and in-frame only. The sample includes about 23,000 clones, 25% to 30% of them seen just once. Time point here: after neoadjuvant nivolumab, at surgical resection. Material: tumor tissue, obtained after nivolumab (anti-PD-1) treatment. These receptors came from a person aged 35-79 years with oral cavity squamous cell carcinoma.

This clone was observed a few times. V and J are TRBV27 and TRBJ1-1, with D uncertain. V dropped 3 bases and J dropped 0 bases, with 8 bases sitting between them. This CDR3 is built from 14 residues. Germline V gene lookup returns CDR1 MNHEY and CDR2 SMNVEV (reference sequence). CDR3 sequence reads: CASSFSEVNTEAFF. CDR3 nucleotide sequence: TGTGCCAGCAGTTTCTCTGAAGTGAACACTGAAGCTTTCTTT.

The chain links TRBV5-4 to TRBJ2-5; 9 bases align to TRBD2. Germline CDR1 is SGHNT and CDR2 is YYREEE (reference sequence). The ends lost 6 bases at V and 5 bases at J; junction bases unmatched: 11. The CDR3 is made up of 15 amino acids. CDR3 DNA: TGTGCCAGCACTCCCCAGGCGGGGGGGCTGGAGACCCAGTACTTC. As protein: CASTPQAGGLETQYF. The whole variable domain, remainder taken from reference TRBV5-4 and TRBJ2-5, is ETGVTQSPTHLIKTRGQQVTLRCSSQSGHNTVSWYQQALGQGPQFIFQYYREEENGRGNFPPRFSGLQFPNYSSELNVNALELDDSALYLCASTPQAGGLETQYFGPGTRLLVL.

In its sample, this clone was seen a few times. V and J are TRBV5-5 and TRBJ1-4; D gene uncertain. This CDR3 has 12 amino acids. V lost 4 bases to trimming and J lost 7 bases, with 8 bases between them. CDR1 SGHKS and CDR2 YYEKEE come from the germline V gene (reference sequence). The CDR3 DNA reads as TGTGCCAGCAGCCACCTAGGTGAAAAACTGTTTTTT. Its protein product is CASSHLGEKLFF.

Regarding this clone: A far larger clone is one nucleotide away, so this likely arose from a read error. The chain joins TRBV4-1 to TRBJ1-4; a weak D match, TRBD1 (5 bases). CDR1 is MGHRA and CDR2 is YSYEKL in the germline V gene. CDR3 length equals 19 residues. The ends were cut back, 0 bases at V and 0 bases at J, with 17 bases in the middle. CDR3 nucleotides: TGCGCCAGCAGCCAAGATCCGCGGGACCGAACCCCAACTAATGAAAAACTGTTTTTT. This gives the protein CASSQDPRDRTPTNEKLFF.

This sequence joins TRBV6-1 and TRBJ1-1, with a weak D call TRBD1 (5 bases). The CDR3 contains 15 residues. Trimming removed 3 bases from V and 4 bases from J, with 15 bases in between. CDR1 and CDR2 (germline): MNHNS, SASEGT. CDR3 sequence: CASSDVRGEGTEAFF. CDR3 bases: TGTGCCAGCAGTGATGTGAGGGGCGAGGGCACTGAAGCTTTCTTT.

Relative to its sample, this clone is medium-sized. V and J are TRBV12-2 and TRBJ1-1; TRBD1, the table's D call, lacks a check against the DNA. TRBV12-2 is deemed a pseudogene. The CDR3 consists of 13 residues. The CDR3 coding sequence is TGTGCAAGTCGCCCGTACATGAACACTGAAGCTTTCTTT. Residues: CASRPYMNTEAFF.

This clone is medium-sized (0.01 to 0.1%) within its sample. The chain couples TRBV9 to TRBJ2-7; the match to TRBD1 covers 9 bases. Germline V gene data show CDR1 as SGDLS and CDR2 as YYNGEE. With V trimmed by 4 bases and J by 2 bases, 7 bases remained unmatched. This CDR3 is built from 15 residues. This CDR3 reads CASSPPGTGTYEQYF. The CDR3, as DNA: TGTGCCAGCAGCCCTCCCGGGACAGGGACCTACGAGCAGTACTTC.

This clone was seen repeatedly, ten times or more. V is TRBV30 and J is TRBJ1-6, with a weak D call TRBD1 (6 bases). The CDR3 loop spans 16 amino acids. Trimming shortened V by 0 bases and J by 10 bases, and 19 bases separated the two germline ends. Germline CDR1 and CDR2: GTSNPN and SVGIG (reference sequence). CDR3 in amino acids: CAWSVLPGAGASPLHF. The CDR3 DNA sequence: TGTGCCTGGAGTGTACTACCAGGGGCCGGGGCCTCACCCCTCCACTTT.

In its sample, this clone was seen a few times. The chain combines TRBV2 with TRBJ2-7; 14 bases match TRBD2. The CDR3 has 15 amino acids. With V trimmed by 4 bases and J by 1 base, 0 bases remained unmatched. Germline V gene lookup returns CDR1 SNHLY and CDR2 FYNNEI. In DNA form, the CDR3 reads TGTGCCAGCAGTGGACTAGCGGGAGGGTCCTACGAGCAGTACTTC. Translating gives CASSGLAGGSYEQYF.

This clone was detected only once. The rearrangement links TRBV7-9 to TRBJ2-7; 8 bases are shared with TRBD2. V was clipped by 3 bases and J by 6 bases; unmatched bases: 7. CDR1 and CDR2 (germline): SEHNR, FQNEAQ (reference sequence). This CDR3 is 14 amino acids long. The CDR3 bases are TGTGCCAGCAGCTTGAGCGGGAGTTACAGCGAGCAGTACTTC. It is translated as CASSLSGSYSEQYF.

This clone was counted a few times. This chain uses TRBV5-1 with TRBJ1-1, with 7 bases identical to TRBD1. Trimming cost V 2 bases and J 1 base; bases outside gene matches: 8. CDR1 and CDR2 (germline): SGHRS, YFSETQ. The CDR3 is made up of 16 amino acids. The CDR3 nucleotides are TGCGCCAGCAGCTTCGGACAGGAAGGGTCGAACACTGAAGCTTTCTTT. It is translated as CASSFGQEGSNTEAFF.

This clone was seen a few times. The chain uses TRBV11-2 and TRBJ2-7, with TRBD2 matching over 11 bases. The trim removed 4 bases at V and 2 bases at J, leaving 13 bases unmatched. The germline V gene encodes CDR1 SGHAT and CDR2 FQNNGV. This CDR3 spans 18 amino acids. The CDR3 DNA is TGTGCCAGCAGCTACCTACATTCGACTAGCGGGGTCCCCTACGAGCAGTACTTC. Amino acids: CASSYLHSTSGVPYEQYF.

This clone was detected only a few times. The rearrangement links TRBV11-2 to TRBJ2-7; D is perhaps TRBD2 (7 bases). Germline assignment: CDR1 SGHAT and CDR2 FQNNGV. Trimming removed 4 bases at V and 2 bases at J, with 18 bases between. The CDR3 is 16 residues long. The CDR3 loop reads CASSSLGGGSAYEQYF. CDR3 coding DNA: TGTGCCAGCAGCTCCCTTGGGGGGGGCAGCGCCTACGAGCAGTACTTC.

V is TRBV28 and J is TRBJ2-1, with 7 bases fitting TRBD2. Trimming removed 7 bases from V and 4 bases from J; junction bases left unmatched: 10. The germline V gene encodes CDR1 MDHEN and CDR2 SYDVKM. CDR3 length equals 15 residues. The CDR3 sequence: CASTGAGPIYNEQFF. The CDR3 DNA reads TGTGCCAGCACCGGAGCGGGGCCTATTTACAATGAGCAGTTCTTC.

This clone qualifies as medium-sized. The chain recombines TRBV5-1 with TRBJ2-7, with 8 bases matching TRBD2. Germline CDR1 and CDR2: SGHRS and YFSETQ. This CDR3 is 14 amino acids long. V trimming: 6 bases; J trimming: 2 bases; junction bases outside the gene matches: 7. The CDR3 here is CASTPAGVTYEQYF. The CDR3 DNA reads TGCGCCAGCACCCCAGCGGGGGTCACCTACGAGCAGTACTTC.

The chain joins TRBV28 to TRBJ2-7; 8 positions agree with TRBD2. V lost 5 bases and J lost 0; bases outside the gene matches: 6. This CDR3 comprises 15 residues. CDR1 and CDR2 (germline): MDHEN, SYDVKM. The CDR3 sequence: CASSGLSGVSYEQYF. The CDR3 region has the DNA TGTGCCAGCAGTGGACTTAGCGGGGTCTCCTACGAGCAGTACTTC.

This chain links TRBV18 with TRBJ1-2, with 10 nucleotides matching TRBD1. The junction had 6 bases not matched to a gene; V was cut back by 2 bases and J by 6 bases. The CDR3 loop spans 15 amino acids. Germline-derived CDR1 and CDR2 are KGHSH and LQKENI. The CDR3 protein is CASSPRTGGTDGYTF. For the CDR3, the DNA is TGTGCCAGCTCACCAAGGACAGGGGGGACAGATGGCTACACCTTC.

This clone turned up a few times. V usage is TRBV19 and J usage is TRBJ1-5, with 7 bases lining up with TRBD1. The CDR3 totals 15 residues. The germline CDR1 and CDR2 sequences are LNHDA and SQIVND (reference sequence). V was pared by 6 bases and J by 2 bases, with 7 bases of the junction left unmatched. This chain's CDR3 is CASSKGAGGNQPQHF. CDR3 in DNA: TGTGCCAGTAGCAAGGGGGCGGGAGGCAATCAGCCCCAGCATTTT. Using reference TRBV19 and TRBJ1-5 for the parts outside the CDR3, the full variable domain is DGGITQSPKYLFRKEGQNVTLSCEQNLNHDAMYWYRQDPGQGLRLIYYSQIVNDFQKGDIAEGYSVSREKKESFPLTVTSAQKNPTAFYLCASSKGAGGNQPQHFGDGTRLSIL.

The gene calls are TRBV6-5 and TRBJ1-5; D is perhaps TRBD1 (6 bases). CDR1 and CDR2 from the germline V gene are MNHEY and SVGAGI. The CDR3 has 15 residues. Trimming took 6 bases from V and 3 from J, leaving 15 bases between them. As DNA, the CDR3 is TGTGCCAGCAGCTACGGCAGGGGCCTCAATCAGCCCCAGCATTTT. Its protein is CASSYGRGLNQPQHF.

The V and J genes are TRBV14 and TRBJ1-1; D is ambiguous. Looked up from germline, CDR1 is SGHDN and CDR2 is FVKESK. The V end lost 3 bases, the J end lost 1 base, and 9 bases lay between the germline ends. The CDR3 extends over 14 amino acids. The CDR3, as DNA: TGTGCCAGCAGCCACCCTGGGCGGAACACTGAAGCTTTCTTT. This sequence encodes CASSHPGRNTEAFF.

Only a few counts were recorded for this clone. The chain has TRBV10-3 and TRBJ2-7, with TRBD2 as a possible D gene (5 bases). CDR1 ENHRY and CDR2 SYGVKD come from the germline V gene. This CDR3 has 12 amino acids. V lost 2 bases, J lost 7 bases, and 9 bases lay in between. In DNA form, the CDR3 reads TGTGCCATCAGTGAGCTACCGGGAGAGCAGTACTTC. It encodes CAISELPGEQYF.

The genes are TRBV27 and TRBJ2-1; D is perhaps TRBD1 (5 bases). The V gene's germline CDR1 is MNHEY and CDR2 SMNVEV (reference sequence). V was cut by 8 bases and J by 0 bases, with 11 bases left in between. This CDR3 has 14 residues. In DNA form, the CDR3 reads TGTGCCAGCTCCCAGGGCAACTCCTACAATGAGCAGTTCTTC. Translation gives CASSQGNSYNEQFF.

V gene TRBV5-1 combines with J gene TRBJ2-1; 8 bases fit TRBD2. This CDR3 is built from 16 residues. Unmatched junction bases numbered 12, after V lost 10 bases and J lost 0 bases. Germline assignment: CDR1 SGHRS and CDR2 YFSETQ. The CDR3 is CAYRETSASSYNEQFF. The CDR3 DNA reads TGCGCCTATCGTGAGACTAGCGCCAGCTCCTACAATGAGCAGTTCTTC.

This clone has at least ten counts. The chain recombines TRBV5-1 with TRBJ1-1; unclear D gene. Germline loops: CDR1 SGHRS, CDR2 YFSETQ. The CDR3 is 12 residues long. Trimming stripped 0 bases from V and 7 bases from J, with 7 bases between. CDR3 sequence reads: CASSLGRGEAFF. CDR3 nucleotide sequence: TGCGCCAGCAGCTTGGGACGGGGTGAAGCTTTCTTT.

This clone was seen a few times. The chain has TRBV7-6 and TRBJ1-1, with 7 bases aligning to TRBD1. J lost 3 bases, V lost 2 bases, and 3 bases had no gene match. The CDR3 sequence is 14 residues long. CDR1 is SGHVS and CDR2 is FNYEAQ in the germline V gene. The CDR3: CASSLSQGDTEAFF. CDR3 DNA: TGTGCCAGCAGCTTATCGCAGGGGGACACTGAAGCTTTCTTT. The full variable domain, completed using reference TRBV7-6 and TRBJ1-1, is GAGVSQSPRYKVTKRGQDVALRCDPISGHVSLYWYRQALGQGPEFLTYFNYEAQQDKSGLPNDRFSAERPEGSISTLTIQRTEQRDSAMYRCASSLSQGDTEAFFGQGTRLTVV.

The V and J genes are TRBV15 and TRBJ2-2; 8 bases agree with TRBD1. The CDR3 consists of 17 residues. J lost 6 bases, V lost 1 base, and 10 bases had no gene match. Germline CDR1 reads LNHNV; CDR2 reads YYDKDF (reference sequence). The CDR3 sequence: CATSRALRQGKAGELFF. The CDR3 DNA follows: TGTGCCACCAGCAGAGCCCTTCGACAGGGGAAGGCCGGGGAGCTGTTTTTT.

The chain links TRBV15 to TRBJ1-2; no reliable D call. V was shortened by 0 bases and J by 5 bases, with 16 bases between the two germline ends. In germline, CDR1 is LNHNV, CDR2 YYDKDF (reference sequence). CDR3 size: 16 residues. The CDR3 sequence is CATSREGLDDIYGYTF. DNA of the CDR3: TGTGCCACCAGCAGAGAGGGTTTAGATGACATTTATGGCTACACCTTC.

The chain couples TRBV7-9 to TRBJ2-3; D remains ambiguous. The CDR3 sequence is 12 residues long. The ends were cut back, 1 base at V and 5 bases at J, with 4 bases in the middle. From germline, CDR1 is SEHNR and CDR2 FQNEAQ (reference sequence). Here the CDR3 reads CASSLVIDTQYF. The CDR3 DNA sequence: TGTGCCAGCAGCTTAGTCATAGATACGCAGTATTTT.